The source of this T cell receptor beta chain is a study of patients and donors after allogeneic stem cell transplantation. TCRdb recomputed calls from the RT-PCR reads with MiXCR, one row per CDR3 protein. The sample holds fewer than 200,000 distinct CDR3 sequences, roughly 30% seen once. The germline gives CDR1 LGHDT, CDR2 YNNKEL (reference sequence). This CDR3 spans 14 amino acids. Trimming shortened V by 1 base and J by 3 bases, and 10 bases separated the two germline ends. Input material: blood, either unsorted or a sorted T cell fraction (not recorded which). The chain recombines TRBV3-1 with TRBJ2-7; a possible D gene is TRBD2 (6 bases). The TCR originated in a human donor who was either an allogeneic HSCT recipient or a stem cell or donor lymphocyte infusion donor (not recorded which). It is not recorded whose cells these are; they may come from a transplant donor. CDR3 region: CASSQARGIYEQYF. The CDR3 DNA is TGTGCCAGCAGCCAAGCCCGCGGGATCTACGAGCAGTACTTC.